This entry concerns a single TCR beta chain. Its target is unknown. Assay used: immunoSEQ multiplex PCR; TCRdb lists only in-frame clones, some missing. This sample yields roughly 660,000 clones, of which 90% are seen a single time; less than 40% belongs to the top ten. Germline assignment: CDR1 SGDLS and CDR2 YYNGEE. The V and J ends lost 5 bases and 6 bases, in that order; junction bases with no gene match: 2. CDR3 length: 12 amino acids. Donors were healthy HIV-negative adults without recent acute infections or vaccinations. The record originates from a study of shared clonotypes between healthy human individuals. Findings of the study overall: Roughly 5% of naive CD4 clonotypes were common to several donors. Clonotype sharing among donors, it was expected, would be affected by sequencing depth.

The genes are TRBV9 and TRBJ2-3; 8 nucleotides agree with TRBD1. The TCR sequence derives from a man younger than 35 in good health. Some clones in this sample may be carry-over from other donors' samples. The sample was memory CD8+ T cells from PBMCs. Described subset: CD45RO+ cells pooled with CCR7-negative TemRA cells. The CDR3 region is CASRDREDTQYF. CDR3 nucleotide sequence: TGTGCCAGCAGGGACAGGGAGGATACGCAGTATTTT. The whole variable domain, remainder taken from reference TRBV9 and TRBJ2-3, is DSGVTQTPKHLITATGQRVTLRCSPRSGDLSVYWYQQSLDQGLQFLIQYYNGEERAKGNILERFSAQQFPDLHSELNLSSLELGDSALYFCASRDREDTQYFGPGTRLTVL.